The source of this T cell receptor beta chain is a study of T cells in tumors after PD-1 blockade. Study-wide context: On average, tumor samples gave about 25,000 TCR templates and roughly 5,500 unique clonotypes.

The method was immunoSEQ multiplex PCR; TCRdb's version includes in-frame clones alone and lacks a portion of them. The data hold approximately 1,500 clones, with 60% to 70% observed a single time. The V and J ends lost 6 bases and 6 bases respectively, with 14 bases between them. From germline, CDR1 is LNHDA and CDR2 SQIVND (reference sequence). The CDR3 totals 14 residues. The genes are TRBV19 and TRBJ2-2, with D uncertain. Source: tumor tissue, taken before anti-PD-1 treatment. The source is a human donor with cutaneous squamous cell carcinoma. This chain's CDR3 is CASRPTGDAGELFF. Written as DNA, the CDR3 is TGTGCCAGTAGACCCACGGGTGACGCCGGGGAGCTGTTTTTT.